The 18 T cell receptor beta chains reported below all come from one sample, sequenced in a study of persistence of HIV-infected CD4 T cells. No antigen has been identified for these receptors. The immunoSEQ assay was version 4, run in survey mode. Some clones are missing from TCRdb's copy, which holds only in-frame ones; the method was immunoSEQ multiplex PCR. The table shows about 40,000 clones, with around 78% occurring only once. Cells were stimulated with overlapping HIV-1 Gag 15-mer peptides. CD40L/CD69 double-negative CD45RO-high memory CD4+ T cells were collected. The material sequenced was CD4+ T cells sorted from PBMCs after roughly 19-hour stimulation, taken from a patient who received antiretroviral therapy. Source of these receptors: an adult man with HIV who was CMV-seropositive.

The genes are TRBV30 and TRBJ1-5, with TRBD1 matching over 8 bases. This CDR3 contains 13 residues. Unmatched junction bases numbered 3, after V lost 2 bases and J lost 6 bases. Germline V lookup: CDR1 GTSNPN, CDR2 SVGIG (reference sequence). The CDR3 region is CAWSNRGSQPQHF. The CDR3 coding sequence is TGTGCCTGGAGTAACAGGGGGAGTCAGCCCCAGCATTTT.

The chain employs TRBV5-1 and TRBJ2-7; TRBD2 matches 7 bases. The CDR3 extends over 15 amino acids. Trimming removed 0 bases from V and 2 bases from J; junction bases left unmatched: 5. CDR1 is SGHRS and CDR2 is YFSETQ in the germline V gene. CDR3 nucleotides: TGCGCCAGCAGCTTGGTGGGCGGGGGAACCTACGAGCAGTACTTC. Translating gives CASSLVGGGTYEQYF.

The chain joins TRBV5-6 to TRBJ2-2; no reliable D call. V lost 3 bases to trimming and J lost 0 bases, with 6 bases between them. This CDR3 is 14 amino acids long. The germline gives CDR1 SGHDT, CDR2 YYEEEE. The CDR3 sequence is CASSSDPNTGELFF. CDR3 coding DNA: TGTGCCAGCAGCTCCGATCCGAACACCGGGGAGCTGTTTTTT.

The chain is built from TRBV9 and TRBJ2-5, with D possibly being TRBD1 (7 bases). The CDR3 has 15 amino acids. Trimming took off 0 bases at V and 5 bases at J, with 14 bases between the two ends. Germline V lookup: CDR1 SGDLS, CDR2 YYNGEE. CDR3 in amino acids: CASSVGSAGGETQYF. The CDR3 DNA is TGTGCCAGCAGCGTAGGAAGTGCAGGGGGGGAGACCCAGTACTTC.

The chain carries TRBV10-3 and TRBJ1-4; D is perhaps TRBD1 (5 bases). V was shortened by 7 bases and J by 2 bases, with 8 bases between the two germline ends. Looked up from germline, CDR1 is ENHRY and CDR2 is SYGVKD. CDR3 length: 13 residues. In DNA form, the CDR3 reads TGTGCCATCAAAGGGACCACTAATGAAAAACTGTTTTTT. This translates into CAIKGTTNEKLFF.

This rearrangement joins TRBV18 to TRBJ2-7; no firm D call. Deletions cut 5 bases from V and 5 bases from J, with 13 bases between. CDR3 length: 13 amino acids. Looked up from germline, CDR1 is KGHSH and CDR2 is LQKENI. CDR3 sequence (DNA): TGTGCCAGCTCAGGGATAGGGTTCGACGAGCAGTACTTC. As protein: CASSGIGFDEQYF. Full variable domain (outside the CDR3, taken from reference TRBV18 and TRBJ2-7): NAGVMQNPRHLVRRRGQEARLRCSPMKGHSHVYWYRQLPEEGLKFMVYLQKENIIDESGMPKERFSAEFPKEGPSILRIQQVVRGDSAAYFCASSGIGFDEQYFGPGTRLTVT.

V usage is TRBV2 and J usage is TRBJ1-6; 8 bases line up with TRBD1. Trimming at V came to 4 bases and at J to 9 bases, leaving 11 bases not matched to a gene. Germline-derived CDR1 and CDR2 are SNHLY and FYNNEI. The CDR3 loop spans 16 amino acids. The CDR3 is CASSGDRRVIGSPLHF. CDR3 sequence (DNA): TGTGCCAGCAGTGGGGACAGGCGAGTGATCGGTTCACCCCTCCACTTT.

The V call is TRBV12-5, the J call TRBJ2-3, with D possibly matching TRBD2 (5 bases). Germline V lookup: CDR1 LGHNT, CDR2 FRNRAP. The CDR3 totals 13 residues. Trimming pared 6 bases from V and 5 bases from J, leaving 12 bases between. CDR3 sequence (DNA): TGTGCTAGTGGCCTCTCGGGGAAAGATACGCAGTATTTT. Protein: CASGLSGKDTQYF.

The chain is built from TRBV7-3 and TRBJ1-1; D is undetermined. The CDR3 contains 12 residues. V was pared by 1 base and J by 10 bases, with 10 bases between. CDR1 and CDR2 from the germline V gene are SGHTA and FQGTGA. The CDR3, as DNA: TGTGCCAGCAGCTTAAATTTTTACGGAGCTTTCTTT. This gives the protein CASSLNFYGAFF.

This clone was found a few times. This chain connects TRBV7-9 to TRBJ1-2; D is uncertain. The CDR3 has 18 amino acids. V was clipped by 0 bases and J by 8 bases, with 25 bases between them. Germline values: CDR1 SEHNR, CDR2 FQNEAQ (reference sequence). The chain's CDR3 is CASSLATGPGKRFLGYTF. The CDR3 DNA is TGTGCCAGCAGCTTAGCTACGGGCCCGGGAAAACGGTTTCTAGGCTACACCTTC.

V and J are TRBV20-1 and TRBJ2-1; maybe TRBD1 (5 bases). This CDR3 is 12 amino acids long. V was pared by 3 bases and J by 3 bases, with 6 bases between. CDR1 and CDR2 from the germline V gene are DFQATT and SNEGSKA (reference sequence). The CDR3 is CSASTGYNEQFF. As DNA, the CDR3 is TGCAGTGCTAGTACAGGCTACAATGAGCAGTTCTTC.

This clone was observed a few times. J is TRBJ1-5 and V is TRBV7-9, with 8 bases lining up with TRBD1. Germline V gene lookup returns CDR1 SEHNR and CDR2 FQNEAQ (reference sequence). V shed 7 bases and J 7 bases; nucleotides not matched to a gene: 9. This CDR3 has 14 residues. The CDR3 spells CASTAGQGEQPQHF. The CDR3 DNA sequence: TGTGCCAGCACCGCCGGACAGGGCGAACAGCCCCAGCATTTT. Full variable domain (remainder filled in from reference TRBV7-9 and TRBJ1-5): DTGVSQNPRHKITKRGQNVTFRCDPISEHNRLYWYRQTLGQGPEFLTYFQNEAQLEKSRLLSDRFSAERPKGSFSTLEIQRTEQGDSAMYLCASTAGQGEQPQHFGDGTRLSIL.

This chain connects TRBV25-1 to TRBJ1-2; TRBD1 might be the D (5 bases). This CDR3 contains 15 residues. V was clipped by 5 bases and J by 0 bases, with 13 bases between them. CDR1 and CDR2 (germline): MGHDK, SYGVNS. CDR3 loop: CASSPSTAANYGYTF. The CDR3 region has the DNA TGTGCCAGCAGTCCTTCGACAGCAGCTAACTATGGCTACACCTTC.

The chain has TRBV11-3 and TRBJ1-1; TRBD1 might be the D (5 bases). This CDR3 contains 14 residues. V dropped 4 bases and J dropped 5 bases, with 14 bases sitting between them. Germline-derived CDR1 and CDR2 are SGHNT and YENEEA. CDR3 DNA sequence: TGTGCCAGCAGCTCAGGGAGCGGAGGGACTGAAGCTTTCTTT. Translated: CASSSGSGGTEAFF.

The CDR3, as DNA: TGTGCCAGCAGCGACTTCAATGAGCAGTTCTTC. Protein: CASSDFNEQFF. The rearrangement links TRBV7-2 to TRBJ2-1; D not certain. Germline loops: CDR1 SGHTA, CDR2 FQGNSA. V was pared by 5 bases and J by 6 bases, with 5 bases between. CDR3 length equals 11 residues. The full variable domain, completed using reference TRBV7-2 and TRBJ2-1, is GAGVSQSPSNKVTEKGKDVELRCDPISGHTALYWYRQSLGQGLEFLIYFQGNSAPDKSGLPSDRFSAERTGGSVSTLTIQRTQQEDSAVYLCASSDFNEQFFGPGTRLTVL.

J is TRBJ1-6 and V is TRBV5-6; the match to TRBD1 covers 11 bases. Germline CDR1 and CDR2: SGHDT and YYEEEE. V dropped 4 bases and J dropped 9; count of bases not matched to a gene: 9. The CDR3 is made up of 16 amino acids. The CDR3 bases are TGTGCCAGCAGCGCAAACTTAGGACAGGGGGCTTCACCCCTCCACTTT. Translated: CASSANLGQGASPLHF.

This clone was counted only a few times. The rearrangement links TRBV18 to TRBJ1-3; D is uncertain. Trimming took 2 bases from V and 2 from J, leaving 7 bases between them. CDR1 is KGHSH and CDR2 is LQKENI in the germline V gene. The CDR3 sequence is 14 residues long. The CDR3 region has the DNA TGTGCCAGCTCACCAATGGGGACTGGAAACACCATATATTTT. Translating gives CASSPMGTGNTIYF.

The chain has TRBV12-3 or TRBV12-4 and TRBJ2-7; D is unclear. V lost 1 base and J lost 5, with 6 bases in between. The CDR3 is made up of 12 amino acids. The CDR3 DNA reads as TGTGCCAGCAGTTTAGTTAGGAACGAGCAGTACTTC. Amino acid sequence: CASSLVRNEQYF.